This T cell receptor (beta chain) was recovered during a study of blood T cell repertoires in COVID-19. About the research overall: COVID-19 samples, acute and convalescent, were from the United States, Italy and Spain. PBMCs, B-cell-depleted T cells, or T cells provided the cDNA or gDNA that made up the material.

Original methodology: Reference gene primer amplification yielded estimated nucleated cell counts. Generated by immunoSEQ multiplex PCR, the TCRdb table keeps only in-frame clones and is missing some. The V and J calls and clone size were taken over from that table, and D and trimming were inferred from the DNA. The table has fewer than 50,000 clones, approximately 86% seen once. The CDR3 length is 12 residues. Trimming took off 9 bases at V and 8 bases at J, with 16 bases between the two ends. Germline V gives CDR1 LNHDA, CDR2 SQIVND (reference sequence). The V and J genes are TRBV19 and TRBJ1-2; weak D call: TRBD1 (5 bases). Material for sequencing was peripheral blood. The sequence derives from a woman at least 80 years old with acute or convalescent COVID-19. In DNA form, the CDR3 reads TGTGCCAGCTCAAGGGACTTTAAGGGCTACACCTTC. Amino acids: CASSRDFKGYTF.